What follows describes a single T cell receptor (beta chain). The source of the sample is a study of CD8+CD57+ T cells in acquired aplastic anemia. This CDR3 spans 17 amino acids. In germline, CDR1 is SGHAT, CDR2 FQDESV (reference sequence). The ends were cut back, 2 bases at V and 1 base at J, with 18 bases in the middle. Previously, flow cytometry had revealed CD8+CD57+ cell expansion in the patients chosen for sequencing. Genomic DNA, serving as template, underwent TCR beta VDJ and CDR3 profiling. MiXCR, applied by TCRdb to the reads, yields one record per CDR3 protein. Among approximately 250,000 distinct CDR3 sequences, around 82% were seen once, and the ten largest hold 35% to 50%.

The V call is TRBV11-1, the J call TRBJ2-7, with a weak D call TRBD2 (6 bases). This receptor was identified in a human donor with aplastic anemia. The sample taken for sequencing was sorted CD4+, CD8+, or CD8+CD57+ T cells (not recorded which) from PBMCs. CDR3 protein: CASSLLAGRSISYEQYF. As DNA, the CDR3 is TGTGCCAGCAGCTTACTCGCGGGACGGTCTATATCCTACGAGCAGTACTTC.